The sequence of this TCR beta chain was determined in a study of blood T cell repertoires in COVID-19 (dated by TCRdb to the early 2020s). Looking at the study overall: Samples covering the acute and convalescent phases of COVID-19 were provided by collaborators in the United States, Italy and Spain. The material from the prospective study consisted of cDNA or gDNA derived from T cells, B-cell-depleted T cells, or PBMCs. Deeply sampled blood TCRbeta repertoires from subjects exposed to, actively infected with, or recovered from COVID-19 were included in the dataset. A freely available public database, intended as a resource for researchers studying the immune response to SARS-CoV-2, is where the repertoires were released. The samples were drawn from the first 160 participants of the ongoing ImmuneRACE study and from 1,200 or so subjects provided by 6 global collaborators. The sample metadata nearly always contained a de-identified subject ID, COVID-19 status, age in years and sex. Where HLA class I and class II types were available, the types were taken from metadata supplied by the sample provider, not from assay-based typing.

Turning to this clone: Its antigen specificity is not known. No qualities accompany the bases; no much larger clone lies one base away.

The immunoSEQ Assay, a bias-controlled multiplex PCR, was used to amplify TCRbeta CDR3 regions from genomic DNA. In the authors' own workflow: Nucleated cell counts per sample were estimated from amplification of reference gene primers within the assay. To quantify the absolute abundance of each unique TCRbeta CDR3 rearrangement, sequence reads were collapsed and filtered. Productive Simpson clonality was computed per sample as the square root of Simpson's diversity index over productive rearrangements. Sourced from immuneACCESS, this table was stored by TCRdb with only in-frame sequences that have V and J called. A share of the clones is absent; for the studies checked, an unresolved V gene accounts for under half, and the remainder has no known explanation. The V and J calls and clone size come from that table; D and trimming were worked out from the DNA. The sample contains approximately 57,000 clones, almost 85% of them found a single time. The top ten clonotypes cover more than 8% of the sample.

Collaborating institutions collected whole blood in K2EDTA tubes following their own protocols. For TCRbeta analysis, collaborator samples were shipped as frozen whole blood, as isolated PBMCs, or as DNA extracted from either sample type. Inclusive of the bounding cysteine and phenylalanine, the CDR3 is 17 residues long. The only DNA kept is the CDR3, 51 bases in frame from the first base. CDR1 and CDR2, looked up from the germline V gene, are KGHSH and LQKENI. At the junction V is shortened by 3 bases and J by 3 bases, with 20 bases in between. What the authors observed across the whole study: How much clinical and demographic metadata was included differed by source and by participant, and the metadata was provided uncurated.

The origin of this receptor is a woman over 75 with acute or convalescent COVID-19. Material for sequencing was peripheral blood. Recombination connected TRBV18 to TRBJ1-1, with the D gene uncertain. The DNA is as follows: TGTGCCAGCTCACCCGCCCCCTACAGTGGCTCGGACACTGAAGCTTTCTTT. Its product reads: CASSPAPYSGSDTEAFF.